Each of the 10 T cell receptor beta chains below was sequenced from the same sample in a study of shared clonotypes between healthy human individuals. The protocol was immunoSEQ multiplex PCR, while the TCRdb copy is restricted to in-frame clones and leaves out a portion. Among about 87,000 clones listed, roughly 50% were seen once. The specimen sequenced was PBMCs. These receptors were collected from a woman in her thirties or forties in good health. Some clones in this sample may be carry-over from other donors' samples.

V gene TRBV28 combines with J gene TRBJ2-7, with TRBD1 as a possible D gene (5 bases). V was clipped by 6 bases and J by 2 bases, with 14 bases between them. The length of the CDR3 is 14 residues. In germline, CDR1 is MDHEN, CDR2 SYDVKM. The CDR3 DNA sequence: TGTGCCAGCAGAGGCGCAGGGAACGCCTACGAGCAGTACTTC. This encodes CASRGAGNAYEQYF.

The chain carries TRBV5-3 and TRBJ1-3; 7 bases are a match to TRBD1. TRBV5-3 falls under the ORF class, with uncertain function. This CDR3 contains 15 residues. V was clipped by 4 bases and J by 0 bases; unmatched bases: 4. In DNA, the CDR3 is TGTGCCAGAAGCAGGGGACAGAGCTCTGGAAACACCATATATTTT. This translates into CARSRGQSSGNTIYF.

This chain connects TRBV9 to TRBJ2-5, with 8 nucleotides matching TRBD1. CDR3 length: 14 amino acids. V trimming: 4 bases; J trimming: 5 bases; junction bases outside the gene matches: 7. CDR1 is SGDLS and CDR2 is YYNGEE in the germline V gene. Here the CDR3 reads CASSPGQGKETQYF. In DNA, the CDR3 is TGTGCCAGCAGCCCAGGACAGGGCAAGGAGACCCAGTACTTC.

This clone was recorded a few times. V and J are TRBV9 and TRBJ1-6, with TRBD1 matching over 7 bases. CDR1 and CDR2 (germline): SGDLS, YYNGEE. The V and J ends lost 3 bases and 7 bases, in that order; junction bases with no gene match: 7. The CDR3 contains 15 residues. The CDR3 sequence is CASSATGEWNSPLHF. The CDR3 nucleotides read TGTGCCAGCAGCGCTACAGGGGAATGGAATTCACCCCTCCACTTT.

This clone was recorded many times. Here the CDR3 DNA reads TGTGCCAGCAGCCTACAGGCGTTCTATGGCTACACCTTC. It codes for CASSLQAFYGYTF. The chain is built from TRBV5-4 and TRBJ1-2, with D maybe TRBD1 (5 bases). V lost 4 bases and J lost 4, with 11 bases in between. The CDR3 is 13 residues long. The germline V gene has CDR1 SGHNT and CDR2 YYREEE (reference sequence).

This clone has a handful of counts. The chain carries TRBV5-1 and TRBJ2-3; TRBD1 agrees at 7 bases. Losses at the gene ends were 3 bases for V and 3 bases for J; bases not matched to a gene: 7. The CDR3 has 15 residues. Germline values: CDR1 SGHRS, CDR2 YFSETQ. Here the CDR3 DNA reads TGCGCCAGCAGCTCATGGGGACAGACAACAGATACGCAGTATTTT. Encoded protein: CASSSWGQTTDTQYF.

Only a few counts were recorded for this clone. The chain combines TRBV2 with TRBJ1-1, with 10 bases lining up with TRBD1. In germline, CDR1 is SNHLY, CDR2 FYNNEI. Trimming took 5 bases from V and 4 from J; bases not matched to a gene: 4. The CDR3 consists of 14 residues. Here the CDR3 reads CASSTTGGPTEAFF. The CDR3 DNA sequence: TGTGCCAGCAGTACGACAGGGGGCCCCACTGAAGCTTTCTTT.

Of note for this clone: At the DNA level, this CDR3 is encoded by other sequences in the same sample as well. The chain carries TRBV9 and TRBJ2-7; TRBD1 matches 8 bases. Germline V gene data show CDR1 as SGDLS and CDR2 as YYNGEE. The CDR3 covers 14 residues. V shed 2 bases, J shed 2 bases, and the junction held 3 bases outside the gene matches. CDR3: CASSVGQGPYEQYF. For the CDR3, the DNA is TGTGCCAGCAGCGTCGGACAGGGTCCCTACGAGCAGTACTTC.

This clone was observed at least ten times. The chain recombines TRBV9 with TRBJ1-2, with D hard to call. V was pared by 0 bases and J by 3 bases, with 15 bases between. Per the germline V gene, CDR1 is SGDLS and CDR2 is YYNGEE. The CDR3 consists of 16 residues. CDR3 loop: CASSVDSTGGDYGYTF. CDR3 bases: TGTGCCAGCAGCGTAGACAGCACCGGTGGCGACTATGGCTACACCTTC.

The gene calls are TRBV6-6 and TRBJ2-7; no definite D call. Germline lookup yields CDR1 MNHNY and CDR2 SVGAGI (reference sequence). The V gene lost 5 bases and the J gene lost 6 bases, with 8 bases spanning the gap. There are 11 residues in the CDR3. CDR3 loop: CASSQEREQYF. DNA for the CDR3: TGTGCCAGCAGTCAAGAACGCGAGCAGTACTTC.